This T cell receptor beta chain emerged from a study of blood T cell repertoires in COVID-19. Study information: COVID-19 samples, acute and convalescent, were from the United States, Italy and Spain. T cells, B-cell-depleted T cells, or PBMCs supplied cDNA or gDNA.

In the authors' methods: Quantification of nucleated cells was approximated via reference gene primer amplification. The protocol was immunoSEQ multiplex PCR, while the TCRdb copy is restricted to in-frame clones and leaves out a portion. The D gene and trimming were derived from the DNA, and the V and J assignments and clone size from that table. The table shows tens of thousands of clones, with 85% to 95% occurring only once. V gave up 2 bases and J gave up 2 bases; unmatched junction bases: 5. The germline gives CDR1 SGHVS, CDR2 FQNEAQ. The CDR3 contains 15 residues. Sequenced input: peripheral blood. This receptor was identified in a woman at least 80 years old with acute or convalescent COVID-19. V gene TRBV7-8 combines with J gene TRBJ1-2; 7 bases line up with TRBD1. CDR3 sequence reads: CASSLRGGENYGYTF. For the CDR3, the DNA is TGTGCCAGCAGCTTACGAGGGGGCGAGAACTATGGCTACACCTTC. Full variable domain (missing parts from reference TRBV7-8 and TRBJ1-2): GAGVSQSPRYKVAKRGQDVALRCDPISGHVSLFWYQQALGQGPEFLTYFQNEAQLDKSGLPSDRFFAERPEGSVSTLKIQRTQQEDSAVYLCASSLRGGENYGYTFGSGTRLTVV.